Listed below are T cell receptor beta chains from one sample, sequenced in a study of blood T cell repertoires in COVID-19. The data were produced by immunoSEQ multiplex PCR, yet TCRdb's version contains in-frame clones alone and is incomplete. The table lists over 150,000 clones, less than 85% of them singletons, with roughly 3% in the top ten. Sequenced input: PBMCs or T cells enriched from blood (not recorded which). These receptors were collected from a woman in her twenties or thirties who had recovered from COVID-19. Both conserved end residues are part of each CDR3. D genes are given only for firm matches. Clone size is shown for a subset of rows, as once, few, many or a class of expanded clone.

j_call | d_call | clone_size | v_call | cdr3_nt | cdr3_aa
TRBJ2-1 | TRBD1 | NA | TRBV6-5 | TGTGCCAGCAGTTACCTAGGGACAGGCGACAATGAGCAGTTCTTC | CASSYLGTGDNEQFF
TRBJ2-7 | TRBD1 | NA | TRBV9 | TGTGCCAGCAGCTTAAGGGACGGGACAGGGGGCTACGAGCAGTACTTC | CASSLRDGTGGYEQYF
TRBJ1-5 | NA | NA | TRBV15 | TGTGCCACCAGCAGAGGGGGCGATATCCTTAGCAATCAGCCCCAGCATTTT | CATSRGGDILSNQPQHF
TRBJ2-3 | NA | once | TRBV5-1 | TGCGCCAGCAGCGACGGGGGGCGCCCATTTCCAGATACGCAGTATTTT | CASSDGGRPFPDTQYF
TRBJ2-7 | NA | once | TRBV23-1 | TGCGCCAGCAGTCTTGTACAGTCCTACGAGCAGTACTTC | CASSLVQSYEQYF
TRBJ2-7 | TRBD2 | NA | TRBV5-1 | TGCGCCAGCAGCCCCGCGGGAGGTCTCTACGAGCAGTACTTC | CASSPAGGLYEQYF
TRBJ1-4 | TRBD1 | NA | TRBV13 | TGTGCCAGCAGCTTTGCAGGGGGACAGGGGAATGAAAAACTGTTTTTT | CASSFAGGQGNEKLFF
TRBJ1-5 | NA | NA | TRBV2 | TGTGCCAGCAGTGAGGGCAGATTTAGCAATCAGCCCCAGCATTTT | CASSEGRFSNQPQHF
TRBJ1-4 | NA | NA | TRBV11-2 | TGTGCCAGCAGCCGCCTTATTGGGGCCCCGAATGAAAAACTGTTTTTT | CASSRLIGAPNEKLFF
TRBJ2-7 | NA | NA | TRBV11-2 | TGTGCCAGCAGCTTAGGGGCGGGCGAGCAGTACTTC | CASSLGAGEQYF
TRBJ1-2 | TRBD1 | NA | TRBV28 | TGTGCCAGCAGCTCCCCGACAGGGGCCGGATATGGCTACACCTTC | CASSSPTGAGYGYTF
TRBJ1-3 | NA | NA | TRBV5-4 | TGTGCCAGCAGCTTTAGGGGGTCATCTGGAAACACCATATATTTT | CASSFRGSSGNTIYF
TRBJ1-5 | TRBD1 | once | TRBV19 | TGTGCCAGTGGAGGGGGCAGCGGACTTAGGGATCAGCCCCAGCATTTT | CASGGGSGLRDQPQHF
TRBJ1-5 | NA | NA | TRBV19 | TGTGCCAGTAGAATACCGGGACAAAATCAGCCCCAGCATTTT | CASRIPGQNQPQHF